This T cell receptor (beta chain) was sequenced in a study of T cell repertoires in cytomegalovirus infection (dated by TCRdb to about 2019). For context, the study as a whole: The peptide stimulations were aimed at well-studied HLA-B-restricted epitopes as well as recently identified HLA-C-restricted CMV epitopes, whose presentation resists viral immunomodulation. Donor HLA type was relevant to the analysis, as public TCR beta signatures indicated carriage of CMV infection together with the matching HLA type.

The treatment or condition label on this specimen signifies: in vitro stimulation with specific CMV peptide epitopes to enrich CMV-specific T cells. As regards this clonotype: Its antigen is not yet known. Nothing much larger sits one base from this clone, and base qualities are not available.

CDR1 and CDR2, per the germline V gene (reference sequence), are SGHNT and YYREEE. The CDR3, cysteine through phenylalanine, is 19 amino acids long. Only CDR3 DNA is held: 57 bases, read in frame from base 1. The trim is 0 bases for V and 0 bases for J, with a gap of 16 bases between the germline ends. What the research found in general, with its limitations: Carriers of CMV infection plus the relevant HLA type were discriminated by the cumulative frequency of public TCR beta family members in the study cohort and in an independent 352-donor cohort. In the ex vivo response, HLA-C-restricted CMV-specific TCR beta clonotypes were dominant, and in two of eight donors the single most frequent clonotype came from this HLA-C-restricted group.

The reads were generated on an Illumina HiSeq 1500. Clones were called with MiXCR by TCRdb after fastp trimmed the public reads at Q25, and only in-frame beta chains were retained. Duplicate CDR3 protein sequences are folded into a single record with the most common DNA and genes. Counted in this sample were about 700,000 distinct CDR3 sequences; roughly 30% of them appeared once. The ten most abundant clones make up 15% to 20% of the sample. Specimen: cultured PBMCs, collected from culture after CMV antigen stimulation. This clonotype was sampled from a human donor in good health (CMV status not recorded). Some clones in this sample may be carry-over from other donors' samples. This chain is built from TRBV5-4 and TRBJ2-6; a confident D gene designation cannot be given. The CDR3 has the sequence CASSLALLGFDSGANVLTF. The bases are TGTGCCAGCAGCTTGGCCCTATTGGGCTTCGACTCTGGGGCCAACGTCCTGACTTTC.